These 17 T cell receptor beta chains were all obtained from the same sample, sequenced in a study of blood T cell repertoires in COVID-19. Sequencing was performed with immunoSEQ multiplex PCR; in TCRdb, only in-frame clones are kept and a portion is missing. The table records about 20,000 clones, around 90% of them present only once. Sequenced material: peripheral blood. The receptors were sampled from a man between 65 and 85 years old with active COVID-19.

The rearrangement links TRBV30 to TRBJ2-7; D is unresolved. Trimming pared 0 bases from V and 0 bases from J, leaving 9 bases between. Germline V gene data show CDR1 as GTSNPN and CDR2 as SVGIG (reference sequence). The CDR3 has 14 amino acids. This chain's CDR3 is CAWSVGGSSYEQYF. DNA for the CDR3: TGTGCCTGGAGTGTAGGCGGAAGCTCCTACGAGCAGTACTTC. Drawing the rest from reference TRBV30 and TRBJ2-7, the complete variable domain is SQTIHQWPATLVQPVGSPLSLECTVEGTSNPNLYWYRQAAGRGLQLLFYSVGIGQISSEVPQNLSASRPQDRQFILSSKKLLLSDSGFYLCAWSVGGSSYEQYFGPGTRLTVT.

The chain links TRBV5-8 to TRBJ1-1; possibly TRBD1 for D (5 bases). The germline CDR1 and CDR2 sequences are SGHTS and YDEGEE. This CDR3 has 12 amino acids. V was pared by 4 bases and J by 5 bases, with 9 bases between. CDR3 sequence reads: CASSQTGTEAFF. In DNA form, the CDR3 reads TGTGCCAGCAGCCAAACAGGTACTGAAGCTTTCTTT.

The CDR3 region has the DNA TGTGCCAGCAGCTTAGAGGGGGGAGCGGGGAATGAGCAGTTCTTC. Protein sequence: CASSLEGGAGNEQFF. This chain joins TRBV11-3 and TRBJ2-1; 7 bases are a match to TRBD2. CDR1 is SGHNT and CDR2 is YENEEA in the germline V gene. V gave up 0 bases and J gave up 7 bases; unmatched junction bases: 6. The CDR3 is 15 residues long.

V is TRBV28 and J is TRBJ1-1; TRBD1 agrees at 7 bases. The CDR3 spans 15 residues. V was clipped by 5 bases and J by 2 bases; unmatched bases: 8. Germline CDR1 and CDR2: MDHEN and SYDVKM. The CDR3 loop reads CASSDPGQLNTEAFF. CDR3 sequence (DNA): TGTGCCAGCAGTGACCCGGGACAGCTAAACACTGAAGCTTTCTTT.

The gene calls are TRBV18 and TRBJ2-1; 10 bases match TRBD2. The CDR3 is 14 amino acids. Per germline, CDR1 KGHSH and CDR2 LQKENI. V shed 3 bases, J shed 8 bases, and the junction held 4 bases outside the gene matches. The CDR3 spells CASSPGLASYEQFF. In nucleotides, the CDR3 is TGTGCCAGCTCACCGGGACTAGCGAGCTATGAGCAGTTCTTC.

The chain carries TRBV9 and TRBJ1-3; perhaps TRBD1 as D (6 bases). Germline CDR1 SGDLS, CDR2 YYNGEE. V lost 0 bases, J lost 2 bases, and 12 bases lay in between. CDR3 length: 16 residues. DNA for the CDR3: TGTGCCAGCAGCGTAGCGTCAGGGGTTACTGGAAACACCATATATTTT. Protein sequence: CASSVASGVTGNTIYF.

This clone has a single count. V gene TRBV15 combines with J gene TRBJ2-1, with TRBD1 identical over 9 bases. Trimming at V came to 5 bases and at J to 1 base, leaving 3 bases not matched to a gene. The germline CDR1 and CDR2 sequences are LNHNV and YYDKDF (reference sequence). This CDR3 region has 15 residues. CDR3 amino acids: CATSVDRGSYNEQFF. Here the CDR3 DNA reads TGTGCCACCAGCGTGGACAGGGGATCCTACAATGAGCAGTTCTTC.

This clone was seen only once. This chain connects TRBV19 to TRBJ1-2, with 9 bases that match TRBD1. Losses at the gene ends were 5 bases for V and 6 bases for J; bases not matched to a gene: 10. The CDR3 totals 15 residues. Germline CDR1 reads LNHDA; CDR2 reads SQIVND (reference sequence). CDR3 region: CASSPSGTGRDGYTF. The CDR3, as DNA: TGTGCCAGTAGTCCCTCCGGGACAGGGAGAGATGGCTACACCTTC.

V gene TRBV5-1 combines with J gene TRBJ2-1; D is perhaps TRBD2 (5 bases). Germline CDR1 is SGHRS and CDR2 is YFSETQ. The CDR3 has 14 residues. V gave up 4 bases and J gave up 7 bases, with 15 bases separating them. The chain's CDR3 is CASSPRVPGNEQFF. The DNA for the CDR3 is TGCGCCAGCAGCCCGCGGGTCCCCGGGAATGAGCAGTTCTTC.

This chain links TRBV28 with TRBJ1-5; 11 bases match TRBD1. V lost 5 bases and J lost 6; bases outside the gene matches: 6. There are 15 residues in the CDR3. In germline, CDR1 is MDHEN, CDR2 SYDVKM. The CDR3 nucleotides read TGTGCCAGCAGTCCACGGACAGGGGGCGGTCAGCCCCAGCATTTT. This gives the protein CASSPRTGGGQPQHF. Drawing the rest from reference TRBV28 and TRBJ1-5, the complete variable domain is DVKVTQSSRYLVKRTGEKVFLECVQDMDHENMFWYRQDPGLGLRLIYFSYDVKMKEKGDIPEGYSVSREKKERFSLILESASTNQTSMYLCASSPRTGGGQPQHFGDGTRLSIL.

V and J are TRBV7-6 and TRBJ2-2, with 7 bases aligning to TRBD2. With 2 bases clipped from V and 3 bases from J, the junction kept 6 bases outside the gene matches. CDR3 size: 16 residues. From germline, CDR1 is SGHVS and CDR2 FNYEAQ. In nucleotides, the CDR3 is TGTGCCAGCAGCTTACTGGGAGGGGATGACACCGGGGAGCTGTTTTTT. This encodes CASSLLGGDDTGELFF. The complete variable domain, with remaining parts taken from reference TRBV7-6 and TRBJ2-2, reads GAGVSQSPRYKVTKRGQDVALRCDPISGHVSLYWYRQALGQGPEFLTYFNYEAQQDKSGLPNDRFSAERPEGSISTLTIQRTEQRDSAMYRCASSLLGGDDTGELFFGEGSRLTVL.

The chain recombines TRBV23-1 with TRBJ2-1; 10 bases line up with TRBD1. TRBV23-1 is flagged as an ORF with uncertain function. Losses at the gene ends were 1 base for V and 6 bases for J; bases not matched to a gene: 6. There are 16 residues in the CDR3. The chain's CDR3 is CASSQLLDRGSNEQFF. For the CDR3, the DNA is TGCGCCAGCAGTCAATTGCTGGACAGGGGGTCCAATGAGCAGTTCTTC.

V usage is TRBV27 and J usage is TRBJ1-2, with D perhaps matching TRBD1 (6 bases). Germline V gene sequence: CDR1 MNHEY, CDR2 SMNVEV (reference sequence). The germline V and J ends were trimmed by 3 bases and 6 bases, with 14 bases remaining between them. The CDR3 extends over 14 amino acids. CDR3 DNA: TGTGCCAGCAGTTTTTCAGGGGTTGTGAATGGCTACACCTTC. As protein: CASSFSGVVNGYTF.

The chain's CDR3 is CASGGSSGELFF. CDR3 sequence (DNA): TGTGCCAGCGGCGGGTCCTCCGGGGAGCTGTTTTTT. The V gene is TRBV12-3 or TRBV12-4, the J gene TRBJ2-2; D is perhaps TRBD2 (5 bases). Trimming stripped 8 bases from V and 6 bases from J, with 10 bases between. The CDR3 runs 12 residues.

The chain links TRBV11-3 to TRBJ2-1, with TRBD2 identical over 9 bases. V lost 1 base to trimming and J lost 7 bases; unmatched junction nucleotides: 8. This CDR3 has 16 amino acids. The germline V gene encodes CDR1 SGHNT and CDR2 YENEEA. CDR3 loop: CASSLGGGTSRNEQFF. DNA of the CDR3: TGTGCCAGCAGCTTAGGTGGGGGGACTAGCCGAAATGAGCAGTTCTTC.

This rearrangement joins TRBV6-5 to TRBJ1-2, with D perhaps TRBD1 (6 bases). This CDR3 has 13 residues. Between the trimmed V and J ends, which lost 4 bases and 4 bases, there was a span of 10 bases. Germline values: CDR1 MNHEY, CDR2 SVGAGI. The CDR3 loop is CASSLGQFYGYTF. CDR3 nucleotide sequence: TGTGCCAGCAGTTTAGGACAGTTCTATGGCTACACCTTC.

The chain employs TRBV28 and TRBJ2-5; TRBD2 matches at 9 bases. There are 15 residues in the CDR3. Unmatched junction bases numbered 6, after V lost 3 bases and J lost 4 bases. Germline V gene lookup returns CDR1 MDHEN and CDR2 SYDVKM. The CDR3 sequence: CASSLVAGVGETQYF. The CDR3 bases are TGTGCCAGCAGTTTGGTAGCGGGAGTAGGAGAGACCCAGTACTTC. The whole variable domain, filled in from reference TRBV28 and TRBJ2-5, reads DVKVTQSSRYLVKRTGEKVFLECVQDMDHENMFWYRQDPGLGLRLIYFSYDVKMKEKGDIPEGYSVSREKKERFSLILESASTNQTSMYLCASSLVAGVGETQYFGPGTRLLVL.